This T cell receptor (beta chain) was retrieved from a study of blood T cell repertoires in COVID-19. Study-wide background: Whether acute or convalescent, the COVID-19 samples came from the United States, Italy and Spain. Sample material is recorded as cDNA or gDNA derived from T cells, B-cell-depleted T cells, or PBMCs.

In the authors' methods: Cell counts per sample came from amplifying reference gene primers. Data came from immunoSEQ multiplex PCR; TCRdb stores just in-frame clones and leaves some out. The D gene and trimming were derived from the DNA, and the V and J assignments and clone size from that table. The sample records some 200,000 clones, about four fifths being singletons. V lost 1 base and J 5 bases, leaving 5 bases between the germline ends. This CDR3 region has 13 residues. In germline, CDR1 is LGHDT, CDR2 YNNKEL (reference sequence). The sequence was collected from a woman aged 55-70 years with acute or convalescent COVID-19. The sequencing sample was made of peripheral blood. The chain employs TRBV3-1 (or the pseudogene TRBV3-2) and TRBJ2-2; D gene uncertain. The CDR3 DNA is TGTGCCAGCAGCCAAGGACTGACCGGGGAGCTGTTTTTT. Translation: CASSQGLTGELFF.